Each of the 5 T cell receptor beta chains below was sequenced from the same sample in a study of identical twins. TCRdb re-called the 5' RACE reads through MiXCR, storing one row per CDR3 protein. Here the sample spans approximately 670,000 distinct CDR3 sequences, 5.5% to 6.5% being singletons. Material for sequencing was naive T cells sorted from blood. These receptors originate from a man aged 18 to 35 in good health.

This clonotype was observed at least ten times. The V call is TRBV24-1, the J call TRBJ2-1; possible D gene TRBD2, 5 bases. This CDR3 has 13 amino acids. Germline CDR1 KGHDR, CDR2 SFDVKD. V lost 4 bases and J 9 bases, leaving 12 bases between the germline ends. The DNA for the CDR3 is TGTGCCACCAGTGACTCAACTAGTTTTGAGCAGTTCTTC. This codes for CATSDSTSFEQFF.

V gene TRBV28 combines with J gene TRBJ1-5; TRBD1 matches at 10 bases. Germline V gene data show CDR1 as MDHEN and CDR2 as SYDVKM. The CDR3 covers 18 residues. The trim removed 7 bases at V and 2 bases at J, leaving 14 bases unmatched. The DNA for the CDR3 is TGTGCCAGCAAACCGGGACAGGGGATGATCTTGGGCAATCAGCCCCAGCATTTT. This gives the protein CASKPGQGMILGNQPQHF.

This clonotype was observed a few times. The rearrangement uses TRBV12-3 or TRBV12-4 and TRBJ2-1; D assignment may be TRBD1 or TRBD2 (5 bases each). V was cut by 5 bases and J by 6 bases, with 17 bases left in between. There are 15 residues in the CDR3. This CDR3 is CASSNRDPMPNEQFF. The CDR3 nucleotides read TGTGCCAGCAGTAATCGGGACCCTATGCCCAATGAGCAGTTCTTC.

A few counts support this clonotype. The J gene is TRBJ2-7, the V gene TRBV2; 9 bases are shared with TRBD2. The CDR3 contains 13 residues. Per the germline V gene, CDR1 is SNHLY and CDR2 is FYNNEI. V gave up 7 bases and J gave up 0 bases; unmatched junction bases: 1. Here the CDR3 DNA reads TGTGCCAGCAAGCGGGAGGTCTCCTACGAGCAGTACTTC. Translated: CASKREVSYEQYF.

This clonotype was recorded a few times. This rearrangement joins TRBV5-1 to TRBJ2-3; D is unresolved. This CDR3 comprises 13 residues. The germline V gene encodes CDR1 SGHRS and CDR2 YFSETQ. V lost 4 bases and J 1 base, leaving 7 bases between the germline ends. The CDR3 loop reads CASSVSRTDTQYF. CDR3 sequence (DNA): TGCGCCAGCAGCGTGTCTCGCACAGATACGCAGTATTTT.